The source of this T cell receptor (beta chain) is a study of blood T cell repertoires in COVID-19. Study summary: COVID-19 samples collected from the United States, Italy and Spain covered acute and convalescent phases. In each case, the material was cDNA or gDNA derived from T cells, B-cell-depleted T cells, or PBMCs.

Per the original methods: Nucleated cell counts were estimated from reference gene primer amplification. TCRdb's copy holds only in-frame clones and misses some; the assay was immunoSEQ multiplex PCR. The V and J calls and clone size are taken from that table; D and trimming were inferred from the DNA. The sample yields approximately 160,000 clones, approximately 84% seen once. The germline V and J ends were trimmed by 4 bases and 2 bases, with 6 bases remaining between them. This CDR3 region has 13 residues. CDR1 MNHEY and CDR2 SVGAGI come from the germline V gene. This clonotype was obtained from a man aged 40-55 years who had recovered from COVID-19. The sequenced sample was peripheral blood. The chain joins TRBV6-5 to TRBJ1-5, with D unresolved. DNA for the CDR3: TGTGCCAGCAGTTCAACGGGCAATCAGCCCCAGCATTTT. It is translated as CASSSTGNQPQHF.